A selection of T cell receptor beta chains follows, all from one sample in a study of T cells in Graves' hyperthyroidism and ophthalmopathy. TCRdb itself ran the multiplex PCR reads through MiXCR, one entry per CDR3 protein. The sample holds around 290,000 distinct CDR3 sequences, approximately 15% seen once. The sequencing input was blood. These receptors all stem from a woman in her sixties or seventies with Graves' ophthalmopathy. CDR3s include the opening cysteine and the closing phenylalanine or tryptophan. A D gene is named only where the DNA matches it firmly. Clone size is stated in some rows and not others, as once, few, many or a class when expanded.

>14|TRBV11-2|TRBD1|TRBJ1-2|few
CASSLSGQGVGYTF
TGTGCCAGCAGCTTAAGTGGACAGGGGGTTGGCTACACCTTC
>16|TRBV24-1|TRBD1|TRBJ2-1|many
CATSDSGQGDYNEQFF
TGTGCCACCAGTGATTCGGGACAGGGAGACTACAATGAGCAGTTCTTC
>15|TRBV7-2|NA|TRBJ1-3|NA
CASSHPDSSGNTIYF
TGTGCCAGCAGCCATCCGGACAGCTCTGGAAACACCATATATTTT
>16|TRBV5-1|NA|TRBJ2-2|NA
CASSGGGGGDVGELFF
TGCGCCAGCAGCGGTGGGGGGGGCGGAGACGTCGGGGAGCTGTTTTTT
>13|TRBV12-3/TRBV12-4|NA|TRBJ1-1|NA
CASNNNMNTEAFF
TGTGCCAGCAACAACAACATGAACACTGAAGCTTTCTTT
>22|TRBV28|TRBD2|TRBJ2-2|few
CASSFVFRGLAGSVSNTGELFF
TGTGCCAGCAGTTTTGTTTTTCGGGGACTAGCGGGAAGTGTGTCGAACACCGGGGAGCTGTTTTTT
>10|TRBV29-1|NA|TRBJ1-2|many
CSTLTDGYTF
TGCAGCACGTTGACAGATGGCTACACCTTC
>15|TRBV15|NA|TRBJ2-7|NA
CATSQSRGTAYEQYF
TGTGCCACCAGTCAATCCCGGGGGACAGCCTACGAGCAGTACTTC
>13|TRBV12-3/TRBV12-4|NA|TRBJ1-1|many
CASSLTGFAEAFF
TGTGCCAGCAGTTTAACAGGGTTCGCTGAAGCTTTCTTT
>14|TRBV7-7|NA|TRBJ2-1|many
CASSLGTGLDEQFF
TGTGCTAGCAGCTTGGGCACAGGGTTGGATGAGCAGTTCTTC
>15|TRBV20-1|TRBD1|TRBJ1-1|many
CSATSPGQGAKEAFF
TGCAGTGCTACATCACCGGGACAGGGAGCAAAGGAAGCTTTCTTT
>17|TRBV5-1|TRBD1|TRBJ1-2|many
CASSLAMGQGVNYGYTF
TGCGCCAGCAGCTTGGCAATGGGACAGGGGGTAAACTATGGCTACACCTTC
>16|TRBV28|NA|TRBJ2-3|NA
CASSFGLSNKEDTQYF
TGTGCCAGCAGTTTTGGTTTGTCTAATAAGGAGGATACGCAGTATTTT
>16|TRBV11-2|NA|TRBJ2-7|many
CASSLDKGDGTYEQYF
TGTGCCAGCAGCTTAGATAAAGGAGACGGGACCTACGAGCAGTACTTC
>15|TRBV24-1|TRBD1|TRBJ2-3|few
CATSDRTGGTDTQYF
TGTGCCACCAGTGATCGCACAGGGGGCACAGATACGCAGTATTTT
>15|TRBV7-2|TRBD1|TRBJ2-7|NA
CASSADRTGSYEQYF
TGTGCCAGCAGCGCGGATAGGACAGGGTCCTACGAGCAGTACTTC
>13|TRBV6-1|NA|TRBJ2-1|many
CASSAVKRNEQFF
TGTGCCAGCAGCGCCGTTAAGCGCAATGAGCAGTTCTTC
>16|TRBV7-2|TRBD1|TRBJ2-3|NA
CASSLGGTGTALRQYF
TGTGCCAGCAGCTTAGGGGGTACAGGGACAGCGCTGAGGCAGTATTTT
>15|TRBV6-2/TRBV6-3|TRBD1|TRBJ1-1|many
CASSYAGTGNTEAFF
TGTGCCAGCAGTTACGCCGGGACAGGGAACACTGAAGCTTTCTTT
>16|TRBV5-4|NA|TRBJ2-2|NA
CASSSSLLDGTGELFF
TGTGCCAGCAGCTCCTCGTTGCTAGACGGCACCGGGGAGCTGTTTTTT
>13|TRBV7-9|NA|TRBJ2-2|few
CASGHANTGELFF
TGTGCCAGCGGCCACGCGAACACCGGGGAGCTGTTTTTT
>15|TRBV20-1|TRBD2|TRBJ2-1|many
CSARGTSGSKSEQFF
TGCAGTGCTAGAGGGACTAGCGGGAGTAAATCTGAGCAGTTCTTC
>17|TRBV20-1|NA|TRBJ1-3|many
CSASHLGAGVAGNTIYF
TGCAGTGCTAGTCATCTTGGGGCAGGGGTGGCTGGAAACACCATATATTTT
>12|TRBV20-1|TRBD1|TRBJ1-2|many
CSARGQGNGYTF
TGCAGTGCTAGGGGACAGGGGAATGGCTACACCTTC
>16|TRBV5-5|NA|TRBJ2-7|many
CASSSLGWGATYEQYF
TGTGCCAGCAGCTCCCTCGGGTGGGGGGCTACCTACGAGCAGTACTTC
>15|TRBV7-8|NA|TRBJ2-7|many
CASSRHMAQSSEQYF
TGTGCCAGCAGCCGCCATATGGCCCAGTCTTCCGAGCAGTACTTC
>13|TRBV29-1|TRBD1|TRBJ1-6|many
CSVATGADSPLHF
TGCAGCGTAGCTACAGGGGCCGATTCACCCCTCCACTTT
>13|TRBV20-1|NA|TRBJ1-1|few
CSARTDTYTEAFF
TGCAGTGCCAGGACAGACACATACACTGAAGCTTTCTTT
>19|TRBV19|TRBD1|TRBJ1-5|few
CASSIVGPGQGYSNQPQHF
TGTGCCAGTAGTATAGTCGGACCTGGACAGGGGTATAGCAATCAGCCCCAGCATTTT
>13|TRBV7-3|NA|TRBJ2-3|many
CASSPLGEDTQYF
TGTGCCAGCAGCCCGTTGGGGGAAGATACGCAGTATTTT
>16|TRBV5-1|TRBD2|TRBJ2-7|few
CASSLGTSVVAYEQYF
TGCGCCAGCAGCTTAGGGACTAGCGTGGTAGCCTACGAGCAGTACTTC
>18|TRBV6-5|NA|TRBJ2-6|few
CASSSSRSFSSGANVLTF
TGTGCCAGCAGCTCCTCTAGAAGTTTTAGCTCTGGGGCCAACGTCCTGACTTTC
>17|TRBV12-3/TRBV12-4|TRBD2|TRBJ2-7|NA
CASSLSPRGEASYEQYF
TGTGCCAGCAGTTTATCCCCCCGGGGGGAAGCATCCTACGAGCAGTACTTC
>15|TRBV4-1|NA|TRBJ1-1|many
CASSQGGTRVTEAFF
TGCGCCAGCAGCCAAGGGGGGACAAGGGTCACTGAAGCTTTCTTT
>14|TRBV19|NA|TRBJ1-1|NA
CASGRGAGETEAFF
TGTGCCAGTGGTCGGGGGGCGGGGGAAACTGAAGCTTTCTTT
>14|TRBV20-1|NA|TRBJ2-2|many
CSADRAQFTGELFF
TGCAGTGCGGACCGGGCCCAGTTCACCGGGGAGCTGTTTTTT
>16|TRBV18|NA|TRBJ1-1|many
CASSPPSGRARLEAFF
TGTGCCAGCTCACCACCGAGCGGAAGGGCCCGTCTTGAAGCTTTCTTT
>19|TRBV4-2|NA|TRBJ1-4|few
CASSQEGLQQLGLPEKLFF
TGTGCCAGCAGCCAAGAGGGACTCCAACAACTAGGACTCCCCGAAAAACTGTTTTTT
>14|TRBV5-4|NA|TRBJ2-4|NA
CAPRGAGRKNIQYF
TGTGCCCCCCGGGGGGCAGGTAGGAAAAACATTCAGTACTTC